The 25 T cell receptor beta chains listed next were all sequenced from one sample in a study of T-cell memory formation after mild COVID-19. TCRdb re-analysed the 5' RACE reads in MiXCR, keeping a single row per CDR3 protein. Among about 430,000 distinct CDR3 sequences listed, 24% were seen once. The sequencing input was PBMCs or a T cell subset sorted from them (not recorded which). The source of these receptors is an adult woman who had mild COVID-19 (a few samples of this study predate the infection). Cell type and time point are not known.

This rearrangement joins TRBV7-9 to TRBJ2-3, with 7 bases aligning to TRBD1. The CDR3 has 16 residues. The germline gives CDR1 SEHNR, CDR2 FQNEAQ (reference sequence). With 3 bases clipped from V and 3 bases from J, the junction kept 9 bases outside the gene matches. CDR3 in amino acids: CASSFKRGQATDTQYF. CDR3 in DNA: TGTGCCAGCAGCTTTAAAAGAGGACAGGCAACAGATACGCAGTATTTT.

This clonotype has more than one count but fewer than ten. The rearrangement uses TRBV24-1 and TRBJ2-1; D gene ambiguous. The germline gives CDR1 KGHDR, CDR2 SFDVKD. This CDR3 is built from 13 residues. Trimming removed 4 bases from V and 6 bases from J, with 9 bases in between. CDR3 sequence (DNA): TGTGCCACCAGTGACGCCCCCAGCAATGAGCAGTTCTTC. Translation gives CATSDAPSNEQFF.

This clonotype was seen a handful of times. This sequence joins TRBV3-1 and TRBJ1-2; D gene unclear. There are 15 residues in the CDR3. V was clipped by 0 bases and J by 3 bases, with 11 bases between them. In germline, CDR1 is LGHDT, CDR2 YNNKEL (reference sequence). This CDR3 is CASSQDTRPYYGYTF. CDR3 coding DNA: TGTGCCAGCAGCCAAGATACGAGACCCTACTATGGCTACACCTTC.

This clonotype was seen more than once but under ten times. The chain uses TRBV3-1 and TRBJ1-1; 8 bases match TRBD1. Germline-derived CDR1 and CDR2 are LGHDT and YNNKEL (reference sequence). The CDR3 extends over 14 amino acids. Trimming took 2 bases from V and 1 from J; bases not matched to a gene: 0. The CDR3 reads CASSQQGANTEAFF. DNA of the CDR3: TGTGCCAGCAGCCAACAGGGGGCGAACACTGAAGCTTTCTTT.

This clonotype came up a few times. The chain uses TRBV25-1 and TRBJ1-4; TRBD1 agrees at 7 bases. The germline CDR1 and CDR2 sequences are MGHDK and SYGVNS. The trim removed 3 bases at V and 7 bases at J, leaving 2 bases unmatched. The CDR3 extends over 13 amino acids. CDR3 nucleotides: TGTGCCAGCAGTGACAGGGGGGGTGAAAAACTGTTTTTT. It specifies CASSDRGGEKLFF. The full variable domain, in which reference TRBV25-1 and TRBJ1-4 provide the parts outside the CDR3, is EADIYQTPRYLVIGTGKKITLECSQTMGHDKMYWYQQDPGMELHLIHYSYGVNSTEKGDLSSESTVSRIRTEHFPLTLESARPSHTSQYLCASSDRGGEKLFFGSGTQLSVL.

This sequence joins TRBV7-9 and TRBJ1-1; D call uncertain. V shed 3 bases and J shed 4 bases, with 12 bases lying between them. This CDR3 is 14 amino acids long. Germline CDR1 is SEHNR and CDR2 is FQNEAQ (reference sequence). The CDR3 here is CASSLLGVGTEAFF. In DNA form, the CDR3 reads TGTGCCAGCAGCTTGCTCGGGGTAGGCACTGAAGCTTTCTTT. Drawing the rest from reference TRBV7-9 and TRBJ1-1, the complete variable domain is DTGVSQNPRHKITKRGQNVTFRCDPISEHNRLYWYRQTLGQGPEFLTYFQNEAQLEKSRLLSDRFSAERPKGSFSTLEIQRTEQGDSAMYLCASSLLGVGTEAFFGQGTRLTVV.

The rearrangement uses TRBV7-3 and TRBJ1-2, with 10 positions matching TRBD1. The CDR3 length is 15 residues. V shed 5 bases and J 7 bases; nucleotides not matched to a gene: 10. Germline CDR1 is SGHTA and CDR2 is FQGTGA. CDR3 sequence (DNA): TGTGCCAGCAGCCCTATGACAGGGGGCCAGGCTGGCTACACCTTC. It yields the protein CASSPMTGGQAGYTF. Drawing the rest from reference TRBV7-3 and TRBJ1-2, the complete variable domain is GAGVSQTPSNKVTEKGKYVELRCDPISGHTALYWYRQSLGQGPEFLIYFQGTGAADDSGLPNDRFFAVRPEGSVSTLKIQRTERGDSAVYLCASSPMTGGQAGYTFGSGTRLTVV.

This clonotype was counted between two and nine times. The chain links TRBV12-3 or TRBV12-4 to TRBJ1-6; 7 bases match TRBD1. The CDR3 spans 16 residues. Trimming took 8 bases from V and 4 from J; bases not matched to a gene: 11. CDR3 in amino acids: CASGRGTALYNSPLHF. The CDR3 DNA follows: TGTGCCAGCGGAAGGGGGACAGCACTTTATAATTCACCCCTCCACTTT.

This clonotype was counted between two and nine times. The rearrangement links TRBV29-1 to TRBJ1-2; no firm D call. The V end lost 5 bases, the J end lost 8 bases, and 12 bases lay between the germline ends. Germline V gene data show CDR1 as SQVTM and CDR2 as ANQGSEA. The CDR3 totals 11 residues. CDR3 residues: CSVQKADGYTF. In DNA, the CDR3 is TGCAGCGTTCAGAAGGCGGACGGCTACACCTTC.

This clonotype was detected only a few times. The chain uses TRBV20-1 and TRBJ1-1; tentatively, D is TRBD1 (5 bases). There are 15 residues in the CDR3. Trimming took 0 bases from V and 3 from J, leaving 14 bases between them. Germline V lookup: CDR1 DFQATT, CDR2 SNEGSKA (reference sequence). CDR3 nucleotides: TGCAGTGCTAGAGATACGGGCAGGGAGGACACTGAAGCTTTCTTT. Translation gives CSARDTGREDTEAFF.

This clonotype was seen a handful of times. This chain joins TRBV7-8 and TRBJ2-3; TRBD2 matches 7 bases. Per the germline V gene, CDR1 is SGHVS and CDR2 is FQNEAQ. This CDR3 comprises 16 residues. V was pared by 7 bases and J by 5 bases, with 15 bases of the junction left unmatched. CDR3 region: CASTRWAGARGDTQYF. The CDR3 region has the DNA TGTGCCAGCACCCGGTGGGCGGGAGCTCGAGGAGATACGCAGTATTTT. The variable domain in full, completed from reference TRBV7-8 and TRBJ2-3, reads GAGVSQSPRYKVAKRGQDVALRCDPISGHVSLFWYQQALGQGPEFLTYFQNEAQLDKSGLPSDRFFAERPEGSVSTLKIQRTQQEDSAVYLCASTRWAGARGDTQYFGPGTRLTVL.

This clonotype occurred a few times. This rearrangement joins TRBV3-1 to TRBJ2-1, with D perhaps matching TRBD1 (5 bases). V lost 4 bases to trimming and J lost 10 bases, with 17 bases between them. Germline CDR1 and CDR2: LGHDT and YNNKEL (reference sequence). The CDR3 sequence is 14 residues long. Here the CDR3 DNA reads TGTGCCAGCAGCCGAGAAAGTCGCAGGGTGGAGCAGTTCTTC. Translated: CASSRESRRVEQFF.

The chain couples TRBV14 to TRBJ2-5; 8 nucleotides align to TRBD2. Germline trimming cut 3 bases from V and 4 bases from J; bases unmatched to any gene: 7. Per germline, CDR1 SGHDN and CDR2 FVKESK. CDR3 length: 15 residues. The DNA of the CDR3 is TGTGCCAGCAGCCACCGGGAGGGGCAAGTAGAGACCCAGTACTTC. Translation: CASSHREGQVETQYF.

This clonotype occurred a few times. The chain couples TRBV5-1 to TRBJ2-7; D not resolved. Per germline, CDR1 SGHRS and CDR2 YFSETQ. V was cut by 0 bases and J by 7 bases, with 17 bases left in between. The CDR3 has 15 amino acids. The CDR3 nucleotides read TGCGCCAGCAGCTTGGAATACGGTACCATGGGGGAGCAGTACTTC. As protein: CASSLEYGTMGEQYF.

The rearrangement joins TRBV4-1 to TRBJ2-7; TRBD1 matches at 12 bases. This CDR3 is 16 amino acids long. Trimming at V came to 3 bases and at J to 5 bases, leaving 8 bases not matched to a gene. CDR1 and CDR2 (germline): MGHRA, YSYEKL. The CDR3: CASSQGPGQGAHEQYF. For the CDR3, the DNA is TGCGCCAGCAGCCAGGGTCCGGGACAGGGGGCCCACGAGCAGTACTTC.

V usage is TRBV13 and J usage is TRBJ2-1; 9 nucleotides match TRBD1. With V trimmed by 4 bases and J by 9 bases, 13 bases remained unmatched. The CDR3 loop spans 16 amino acids. CDR1 and CDR2 from the germline V gene are PRHDT and FYEKMQ (reference sequence). CDR3 in DNA: TGTGCCAGCAGCTCCGGGACAGGGTTTTTGTTGGGTGAGCAGTTCTTC. It is translated as CASSSGTGFLLGEQFF.

This clonotype came up many times. The chain has TRBV9 and TRBJ2-3; D is unresolved. The V and J ends lost 0 bases and 0 bases respectively, with 8 bases between them. Germline V gene data show CDR1 as SGDLS and CDR2 as YYNGEE. The CDR3 extends over 15 amino acids. In DNA, the CDR3 is TGTGCCAGCAGCGTAGGGGTGACGAGCACAGATACGCAGTATTTT. Protein: CASSVGVTSTDTQYF.

This clonotype was seen only a few times. The V call is TRBV9, the J call TRBJ2-3, with TRBD1 identical over 8 bases. Germline lookup yields CDR1 SGDLS and CDR2 YYNGEE. The CDR3 length is 14 residues. With V trimmed by 4 bases and J by 4 bases, 5 bases remained unmatched. The CDR3 protein is CASSTPTGADTQYF. CDR3 DNA sequence: TGTGCCAGCAGCACGCCGACAGGGGCAGATACGCAGTATTTT.

The chain uses TRBV12-3 or TRBV12-4 and TRBJ2-7; D not certain. With 7 bases removed from V and 1 base from J, the gap between germline ends came to 11 bases. The CDR3 is 13 amino acids. In DNA, the CDR3 is TGTGCCAGCAATCCTGACGGGTCCTACGAGCAGTACTTC. Translation gives CASNPDGSYEQYF.

A few counts support this clonotype. V gene TRBV30 combines with J gene TRBJ1-3; tentative D call: TRBD1 (5 bases). This CDR3 contains 14 residues. The V end was cut by 2 bases, the J end by 0 bases, with 8 bases between. Germline loops: CDR1 GTSNPN, CDR2 SVGIG (reference sequence). The CDR3 DNA sequence: TGTGCCTGGAGTCAGGGCCGCTCTGGAAACACCATATATTTT. Translation: CAWSQGRSGNTIYF. The variable domain in full, completed from reference TRBV30 and TRBJ1-3, reads SQTIHQWPATLVQPVGSPLSLECTVEGTSNPNLYWYRQAAGRGLQLLFYSVGIGQISSEVPQNLSASRPQDRQFILSSKKLLLSDSGFYLCAWSQGRSGNTIYFGEGSWLTVV.

This clonotype was recorded a few times. J is TRBJ2-5 and V is TRBV12-3 or TRBV12-4; TRBD1 might be the D (5 bases). This CDR3 spans 14 amino acids. The V gene lost 5 bases and the J gene lost 2 bases, with 12 bases spanning the gap. The CDR3 sequence is CASSPGHFQETQYF. CDR3 nucleotide sequence: TGTGCCAGCAGTCCTGGACATTTTCAAGAGACCCAGTACTTC.

V usage is TRBV16 and J usage is TRBJ2-7; the D is unclear. The CDR3 sequence is 11 residues long. V gave up 8 bases and J gave up 3 bases, with 8 bases separating them. CDR1 and CDR2 (germline): KGHSY, FQNENV. Here the CDR3 reads CASAKVYEQYF. The CDR3 nucleotides are TGTGCCAGCGCGAAGGTCTACGAGCAGTACTTC.

This clonotype came up once. The chain combines TRBV6-6 with TRBJ2-7; D remains ambiguous. Trimming stripped 6 bases from V and 0 bases from J, with 9 bases between. The germline V gene encodes CDR1 MNHNY and CDR2 SVGAGI (reference sequence). This CDR3 has 13 amino acids. In nucleotides, the CDR3 is TGTGCCAGCAGGAGTGCGGACTCCTACGAGCAGTACTTC. This encodes CASRSADSYEQYF.

This rearrangement joins TRBV14 to TRBJ1-5; D possibly corresponds to TRBD1 (5 bases). The ends were cut back, 1 base at V and 6 bases at J, with 13 bases in the middle. Germline V gives CDR1 SGHDN, CDR2 FVKESK. CDR3 length equals 15 residues. This CDR3 reads CASSQAGGGVQPQHF. The CDR3 DNA reads as TGTGCCAGCAGCCAAGCGGGGGGAGGAGTTCAGCCCCAGCATTTT.

In this sample, this clonotype turned up a few times. The V and J genes are TRBV5-4 and TRBJ2-7, with 9 bases aligning to TRBD2. CDR3 length: 14 residues. The V and J ends lost 5 bases and 7 bases, in that order; junction bases with no gene match: 10. Germline assignment: CDR1 SGHNT and CDR2 YYREEE (reference sequence). The CDR3 DNA reads as TGTGCCAGCAGTTTAGCGGGAGTATCAGGGGAGCAGTACTTC. This encodes CASSLAGVSGEQYF.